These 28 T cell receptor beta chains originate from one sample sequenced in a study of shared clonotypes between healthy human individuals. Profiled with immunoSEQ multiplex PCR; TCRdb holds only in-frame clones, not every one. The repertoire has roughly 2,500,000 clones, 93% of them found once; the top ten carry 0.35% to 0.45%. The sequencing input was naive CD4+ T cells from PBMCs. Subset noted: CD45RA+ positively selected. Receptors were obtained from a man aged 18 to 29 in good health. Some clones in this sample may be carry-over from other donors' samples.

This chain connects TRBV28 to TRBJ1-1; possibly TRBD1 for D (6 bases). The CDR3 covers 11 residues. Trimming pared 10 bases from V and 11 bases from J, leaving 17 bases between. The V gene's germline CDR1 is MDHEN and CDR2 SYDVKM. CDR3 sequence (DNA): TGTGCCACCATAGCAGGGGTGCGGGCTTTCTTT. Protein sequence: CATIAGVRAFF.

This chain connects TRBV7-7 to TRBJ1-4; perhaps TRBD1 as D (6 bases). Per germline, CDR1 SSHAT and CDR2 FNYEAQ (reference sequence). Between the trimmed V and J ends, which lost 5 bases and 5 bases, there was a span of 15 bases. This CDR3 is built from 15 residues. The CDR3 spells CASSPGTRPNEKLFF. In DNA, the CDR3 is TGTGCCAGCAGCCCAGGGACACGCCCGAATGAAAAACTGTTTTTT.

The chain joins TRBV6-1 to TRBJ2-7; 10 positions agree with TRBD2. The CDR3 consists of 14 residues. Germline V gives CDR1 MNHNS, CDR2 SASEGT. Germline trimming cut 9 bases from V and 6 bases from J; bases unmatched to any gene: 11. CDR3 nucleotide sequence: TGTGCCAGTAGGATAGTAGCGGGAGGTGGCGAGCAGTACTTC. This translates into CASRIVAGGGEQYF.

This clone was recorded only once. This sequence joins TRBV27 and TRBJ1-5; tentative D call: TRBD1 (6 bases). CDR3 length: 14 amino acids. V lost 2 bases, J lost 6 bases, and 11 bases lay in between. Germline CDR1 MNHEY, CDR2 SMNVEV (reference sequence). Here the CDR3 reads CASSLNRVGQPQHF. In DNA, the CDR3 is TGTGCCAGCAGTTTAAACAGGGTGGGTCAGCCCCAGCATTTT.

This clone was found a few times. This specimen includes other DNA sequences encoding the same CDR3. This sequence joins TRBV6-6 and TRBJ2-5; the D is unclear. CDR1 and CDR2 from the germline V gene are MNHNY and SVGAGI (reference sequence). The length of the CDR3 is 11 residues. V lost 2 bases, J lost 2 bases, and 0 bases lay in between. This CDR3 is CASSYQETQYF. CDR3 sequence (DNA): TGTGCCAGCAGTTACCAAGAGACCCAGTACTTC.

The chain has TRBV2 and TRBJ1-3; D is unresolved. Looked up from germline, CDR1 is SNHLY and CDR2 is FYNNEI. This CDR3 has 14 residues. The V and J ends lost 7 bases and 2 bases respectively, with 12 bases between them. CDR3 sequence (DNA): TGTGCCAGCACAGACCCGCGGGCTGGAAACACCATATATTTT. Its protein product is CASTDPRAGNTIYF.

The rearrangement links TRBV7-2 to TRBJ2-7; TRBD1 is a possible D gene (6 bases). The CDR3 is 14 residues long. The germline V and J ends were trimmed by 2 bases and 2 bases, with 10 bases remaining between them. Germline V lookup: CDR1 SGHTA, CDR2 FQGNSA. CDR3 DNA: TGTGCCAGCAGCTTATCGGGACAAACCTACGAGCAGTACTTC. Translating it yields CASSLSGQTYEQYF.

In its sample, this clone was seen once. This rearrangement joins TRBV28 to TRBJ2-3, with a possible D match to TRBD2 (6 bases). The ends were cut back, 5 bases at V and 1 base at J, with 13 bases in the middle. This CDR3 region has 15 residues. CDR1 is MDHEN, CDR2 SYDVKM, per germline. CDR3 in DNA: TGTGCCAGCAGTGGGCTAGCGATACGCACAGATACGCAGTATTTT. Translated: CASSGLAIRTDTQYF.

The V call is TRBV4-3, the J call TRBJ1-4, with D perhaps matching TRBD1 (6 bases). The ends were cut back, 5 bases at V and 8 bases at J, with 12 bases in the middle. Germline V gene data show CDR1 as LGHNA and CDR2 as YSLEER. The CDR3 loop spans 13 amino acids. The CDR3 loop reads CASSSGGSEKLFF. CDR3 nucleotides: TGCGCCAGCAGCTCGGGGGGCAGCGAAAAACTGTTTTTT.

The chain links TRBV4-1 to TRBJ2-1; 7 positions match TRBD2. CDR3 length: 13 residues. The germline V gene encodes CDR1 MGHRA and CDR2 YSYEKL. With 2 bases clipped from V and 13 bases from J, the junction kept 8 bases outside the gene matches. The DNA of the CDR3 is TGCGCCAGCAGCCAATTAGGACTAGGACGACAGTTCTTC. It is translated as CASSQLGLGRQFF.

This chain connects TRBV6-1 to TRBJ1-4; D remains unclear. Trimming took off 0 bases at V and 8 bases at J, with 10 bases between the two ends. There are 14 residues in the CDR3. Per the germline V gene, CDR1 is MNHNS and CDR2 is SASEGT. The CDR3 protein is CASSEAARREKLFF. CDR3 sequence (DNA): TGTGCCAGCAGTGAAGCGGCCAGGAGGGAAAAACTGTTTTTT.

The chain couples TRBV7-7 to TRBJ2-5; TRBD1 or TRBD2 may be the D gene (5 bases each). This CDR3 has 14 residues. V was shortened by 5 bases and J by 2 bases, with 12 bases between the two germline ends. The germline V gene has CDR1 SSHAT and CDR2 FNYEAQ (reference sequence). CDR3 DNA: TGTGCCAGCAGCCCCGGGACCGCACAAGAGACCCAGTACTTC. Translating it yields CASSPGTAQETQYF.

This clone is a singleton in its sample. The chain employs TRBV7-8 and TRBJ2-7; 12 bases line up with TRBD2. Germline-derived CDR1 and CDR2 are SGHVS and FQNEAQ. Trimming at V came to 3 bases and at J to 0 bases, leaving 6 bases not matched to a gene. This CDR3 spans 17 amino acids. CDR3 nucleotides: TGTGCCAGCAGCTTGACTAGCGGGGGCCCGAGCTCCTACGAGCAGTACTTC. This codes for CASSLTSGGPSSYEQYF. The full variable domain, with the rest looked up from reference TRBV7-8 and TRBJ2-7, is GAGVSQSPRYKVAKRGQDVALRCDPISGHVSLFWYQQALGQGPEFLTYFQNEAQLDKSGLPSDRFFAERPEGSVSTLKIQRTQQEDSAVYLCASSLTSGGPSSYEQYFGPGTRLTVT.

A remark on this clone: Additional DNA sequences in this sample encode the identical CDR3. The chain carries TRBV5-1 and TRBJ1-1; D uncertain. The CDR3 contains 13 residues. CDR1 is SGHRS and CDR2 is YFSETQ in the germline V gene. V was pared by 4 bases and J by 0 bases, with 7 bases between. CDR3 loop: CASSQGMNTEAFF. Written as DNA, the CDR3 is TGCGCCAGCAGCCAAGGGATGAACACTGAAGCTTTCTTT.

V is TRBV9 and J is TRBJ2-3, with 11 bases identical to TRBD2. J lost 6 bases, V lost 1 base, and 4 bases had no gene match. This CDR3 has 15 amino acids. Germline values: CDR1 SGDLS, CDR2 YYNGEE. The CDR3 region is CASSVTSGRLDTQYF. Written as DNA, the CDR3 is TGTGCCAGCAGCGTAACTAGCGGGAGACTCGATACGCAGTATTTT. Combining the CDR3 with reference TRBV9 and TRBJ2-3 gives the whole variable domain DSGVTQTPKHLITATGQRVTLRCSPRSGDLSVYWYQQSLDQGLQFLIQYYNGEERAKGNILERFSAQQFPDLHSELNLSSLELGDSALYFCASSVTSGRLDTQYFGPGTRLTVL.

The chain links TRBV5-6 to TRBJ2-7, with D maybe TRBD2 (5 bases). The CDR3 runs to 14 residues. Germline values: CDR1 SGHDT, CDR2 YYEEEE. The germline V and J ends were trimmed by 0 bases and 0 bases, with 7 bases remaining between them. CDR3 nucleotides: TGTGCCAGCAGCTTGGCGAGGGTCTCCTACGAGCAGTACTTC. Amino acids: CASSLARVSYEQYF.

V and J are TRBV10-3 and TRBJ2-7; no clear D gene. The CDR3 covers 15 residues. Trimming left V 2 bases short and J 2 bases short, with 13 bases between. The germline gives CDR1 ENHRY, CDR2 SYGVKD. The CDR3 region has the DNA TGTGCCATCAGTGAGGTAGAACTAACCACCTACGAGCAGTACTTC. Protein product: CAISEVELTTYEQYF.

This rearrangement joins TRBV5-1 to TRBJ2-5; 7 bases are a match to TRBD2. Germline CDR1 reads SGHRS; CDR2 reads YFSETQ. V gave up 4 bases and J gave up 5 bases; unmatched junction bases: 14. The CDR3 has 16 residues. CDR3 in amino acids: CASSGPSEREGETQYF. CDR3 DNA: TGCGCCAGCAGCGGCCCTTCGGAGCGGGAAGGGGAGACCCAGTACTTC.

The V gene is TRBV5-1, the J gene TRBJ2-5; tentative D call: TRBD1 (5 bases). This CDR3 comprises 15 residues. Trimming removed 2 bases from V and 1 base from J, with 12 bases in between. From germline, CDR1 is SGHRS and CDR2 YFSETQ. In DNA, the CDR3 is TGCGCCAGCAGCTTCGTCAGTACAGGCCAAGAGACCCAGTACTTC. It encodes CASSFVSTGQETQYF.

The chain combines TRBV19 with TRBJ1-5, with D perhaps TRBD1 (5 bases). V dropped 6 bases and J dropped 3 bases, with 9 bases sitting between them. This CDR3 has 13 amino acids. CDR1 is LNHDA, CDR2 SQIVND, per germline (reference sequence). The CDR3 reads CASRQEFNQPQHF. The CDR3 nucleotides are TGTGCCAGTAGACAGGAGTTCAATCAGCCCCAGCATTTT.

A few counts support this clone. V gene TRBV29-1 combines with J gene TRBJ2-7; TRBD1 matches at 10 bases. The CDR3 loop spans 13 amino acids. CDR1 is SQVTM and CDR2 is ANQGSEA in the germline V gene. With 6 bases clipped from V and 7 bases from J, the junction kept 9 bases outside the gene matches. CDR3: CSVAGTGVGEQYF. The CDR3 nucleotides read TGCAGCGTAGCCGGGACAGGGGTAGGGGAGCAGTACTTC.

This rearrangement joins TRBV7-9 to TRBJ2-2; weak D call: TRBD1 (5 bases). The CDR3 covers 18 residues. Trimming took off 8 bases at V and 2 bases at J, with 24 bases between the two ends. Germline V gene data show CDR1 as SEHNR and CDR2 as FQNEAQ (reference sequence). DNA of the CDR3: TGTGCCAGCGGCGCTGACAGTGGATCTTCAGGAAACACCGGGGAGCTGTTTTTT. This gives the protein CASGADSGSSGNTGELFF.

J is TRBJ1-5 and V is TRBV4-1; D uncertain. Trimming cost V 4 bases and J 6 bases, with 16 bases left between them. This CDR3 has 15 amino acids. The germline CDR1 and CDR2 sequences are MGHRA and YSYEKL. The CDR3 DNA follows: TGCGCCAGCAGCCTTTTCGTAATTTCTGCTCAGCCCCAGCATTTT. Its protein product is CASSLFVISAQPQHF.

This chain uses TRBV27 with TRBJ2-4; 7 bases are shared with TRBD1. With 4 bases clipped from V and 6 bases from J, the junction kept 12 bases outside the gene matches. The CDR3 covers 16 residues. Germline-derived CDR1 and CDR2 are MNHEY and SMNVEV (reference sequence). Here the CDR3 DNA reads TGTGCCAGCAGTTCCAACCCTCGACAGGGCCGAAACATTCAGTACTTC. Its translation: CASSSNPRQGRNIQYF.

This chain links TRBV4-1 with TRBJ2-3; D not resolved. Trimming cost V 6 bases and J 6 bases, with 10 bases left between them. The germline CDR1 and CDR2 sequences are MGHRA and YSYEKL. This CDR3 comprises 12 residues. As DNA, the CDR3 is TGCGCCAGCAGATCGAGTGGGGATACGCAGTATTTT. As protein: CASRSSGDTQYF.

This chain uses TRBV6-1 with TRBJ2-5; D perhaps matches TRBD2 (6 bases). The last part of the DNA fits TRBJ2-7 better; the J call may be wrong. CDR3 length equals 15 residues. CDR1 and CDR2 (germline): MNHNS, SASEGT. This CDR3 reads CASTSRGASSYEQYF. The CDR3 bases are TGTGCCAGCACGTCTCGCGGGGCCAGCTCCTACGAGCAGTACTTC.

On this clone itself: The same CDR3 is also encoded by other DNA sequences in this sample. CDR3 bases: TGTGCCAGTAGGAAAGGTGGTAACTATGGCTACACCTTC. Its translation: CASRKGGNYGYTF. V and J are TRBV19 and TRBJ1-2, with D hard to call. The CDR3 runs to 13 residues. Deletions cut 6 bases from V and 1 base from J, with 9 bases between. Germline lookup yields CDR1 LNHDA and CDR2 SQIVND (reference sequence).

V and J are TRBV9 and TRBJ2-7, with unresolved D. The germline V and J ends were trimmed by 6 bases and 3 bases, with 25 bases remaining between them. The CDR3 covers 17 residues. CDR1 SGDLS and CDR2 YYNGEE come from the germline V gene. The CDR3 DNA reads as TGTGCCAGCACTCATGGCCCCCCAGAAATGGGAATCTACGAGCAGTACTTC. This encodes CASTHGPPEMGIYEQYF.